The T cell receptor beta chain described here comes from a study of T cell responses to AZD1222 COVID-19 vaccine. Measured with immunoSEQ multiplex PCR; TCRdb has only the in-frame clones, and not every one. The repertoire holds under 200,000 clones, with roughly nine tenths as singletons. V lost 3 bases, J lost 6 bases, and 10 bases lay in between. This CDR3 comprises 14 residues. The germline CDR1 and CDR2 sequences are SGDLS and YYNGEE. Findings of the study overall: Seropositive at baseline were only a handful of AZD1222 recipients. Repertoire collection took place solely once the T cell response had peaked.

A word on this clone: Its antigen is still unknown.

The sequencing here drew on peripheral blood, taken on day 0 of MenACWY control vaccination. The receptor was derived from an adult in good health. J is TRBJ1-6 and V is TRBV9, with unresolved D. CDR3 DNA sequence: TGTGCCAGCAGCGGGTTTGTCGGTAATTCACCCCTCCACTTT. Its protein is CASSGFVGNSPLHF.